The sequence of this T cell receptor beta chain was determined in a study of blood T cell repertoires in COVID-19. The overall study: Samples of COVID-19 (acute and convalescent) were obtained from the United States, Italy and Spain.

This clone has more than one count but fewer than ten. The study assigned cohorts using participant-reported clinical history. V lost 8 bases, J lost 2 bases, and 4 bases stayed unmatched. The germline CDR1 and CDR2 sequences are MNHEY and SMNVEV (reference sequence). The CDR3 is made up of 13 amino acids. Authors' analysis steps: For nucleated cells, counts were estimated from reference gene primer amplification. Profiling relied on immunoSEQ multiplex PCR, and the TCRdb table lists in-frame clones only, not all of them. The V and J calls and clone size are taken from that table; D and trimming were inferred from the DNA. The sample carries some 230,000 clones, 70% to 85% recorded once.

The receptor was isolated from a woman between 40 and 50 years old with acute COVID-19. The rearrangement joins TRBV27 to TRBJ2-7; 9 bases line up with TRBD1. Material for sequencing was PBMCs or T cells enriched from blood (not recorded which). The CDR3 region is CASHRDRAYEQYF. For the CDR3, the DNA is TGTGCCAGCCACCGGGACAGGGCCTACGAGCAGTACTTC.